The entry below describes one T cell receptor beta chain. Its antigen remains unidentified. The entry originates in a study of cytomegalovirus exposure and HLA in healthy donors. Study findings and constraints: A later analysis associated 15,000 or so TCR beta sequences with HLA alleles at a 0.05 false discovery rate. Accurate predictions that matched the HLA-A and HLA-B alleles of most subjects were reportedly made from TCR beta sequences. The majority of CMV-associated TCR beta chains were reported as apparently HLA-restricted in a later analysis. In a later analysis, productive TCRs from donors in an Asian-associated ancestry cluster reportedly carried fewer N-insertions than the cohort mean.

CDR3 size: 14 residues. The germline V gene encodes CDR1 MNHEY and CDR2 SMNVEV (reference sequence). Trimming removed 0 bases at V and 4 bases at J, with 9 bases between. Amplification used 60 Vbeta primers and 13 Jbeta primers. TCRdb's table, derived via immunoSEQ multiplex PCR, lists solely in-frame clones and lacks some. The sample lists 100,000 to 150,000 clones; around 82% were seen once. This clonotype was obtained from a man in his thirties or forties in good health and CMV-seropositive. The sample comprised PBMCs. The chain couples TRBV27 to TRBJ1-2; no firm D call. CDR3 loop: CASSLSRASYGYTF. DNA of the CDR3: TGTGCCAGCAGTTTATCGAGGGCCAGCTATGGCTACACCTTC.